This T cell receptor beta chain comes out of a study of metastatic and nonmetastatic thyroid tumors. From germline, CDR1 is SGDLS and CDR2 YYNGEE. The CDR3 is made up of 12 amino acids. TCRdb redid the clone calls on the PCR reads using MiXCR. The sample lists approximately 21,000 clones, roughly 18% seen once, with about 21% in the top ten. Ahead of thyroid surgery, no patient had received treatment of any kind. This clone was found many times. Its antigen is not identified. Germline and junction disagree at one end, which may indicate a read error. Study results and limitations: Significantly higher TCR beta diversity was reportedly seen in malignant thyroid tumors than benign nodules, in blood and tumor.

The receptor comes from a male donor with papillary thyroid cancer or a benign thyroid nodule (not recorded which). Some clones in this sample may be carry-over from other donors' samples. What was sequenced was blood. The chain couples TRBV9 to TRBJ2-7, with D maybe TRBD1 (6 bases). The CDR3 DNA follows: TGTGCCAGCAGCTCACCCCGATGGGGGCTCCTTTTC. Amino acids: CASSSPRWGLLF.